The text below deals with one TCR beta chain. Its antigen is currently unknown. This entry is derived from a study of cytomegalovirus exposure and HLA in healthy donors. From germline, CDR1 is MNHEY and CDR2 SMNVEV (reference sequence). The CDR3 sequence is 15 residues long. Trimming took off 3 bases at V and 4 bases at J, with 15 bases between the two ends. Assay: immunoSEQ multiplex PCR; the TCRdb copy retains only in-frame clones and omits some. The data hold about 220,000 clones, with 85% to 90% observed a single time. General observations from the study: In vitro checks showed that three CMV-associated chains really do target CMV antigens.

V gene TRBV27 combines with J gene TRBJ1-2; D is perhaps TRBD1 (6 bases). The material sequenced was PBMCs. The TCR originated in a woman between 18 and 29 years old in good health and CMV-seronegative. The CDR3 bases are TGTGCCAGCAGTTTTTCACAGGGAGGGGTCTATGGCTACACCTTC. Protein product: CASSFSQGGVYGYTF.